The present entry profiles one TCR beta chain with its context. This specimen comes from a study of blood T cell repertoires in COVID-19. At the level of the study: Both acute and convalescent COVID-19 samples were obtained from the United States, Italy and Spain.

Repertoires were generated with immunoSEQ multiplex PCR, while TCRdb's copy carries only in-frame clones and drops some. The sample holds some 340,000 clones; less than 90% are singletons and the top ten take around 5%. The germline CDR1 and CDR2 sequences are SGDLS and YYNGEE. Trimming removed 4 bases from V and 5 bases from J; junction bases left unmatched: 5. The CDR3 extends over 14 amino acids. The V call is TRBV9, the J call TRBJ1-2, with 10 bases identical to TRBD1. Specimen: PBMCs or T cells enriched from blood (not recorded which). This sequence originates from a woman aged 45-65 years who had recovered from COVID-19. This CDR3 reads CASSPGQGEYGYTF. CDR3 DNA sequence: TGTGCCAGCAGCCCAGGACAGGGGGAATATGGCTACACCTTC.